Presented here are 24 T cell receptor beta chains from one specimen sequenced in a study of cytomegalovirus exposure and HLA in healthy donors. Both 60 Vbeta primers and 13 Jbeta primers went into the PCR. Profiling relied on immunoSEQ multiplex PCR, and the TCRdb table lists in-frame clones only, not all of them. The sample lists 170,000 or so clones, 79% occurring once. The sequencing sample was made of PBMCs. These receptors were obtained from a woman between 40 and 55 years old in good health and CMV-seronegative.

V gene TRBV28 combines with J gene TRBJ2-1, with D possibly TRBD2 on 6 matching bases. V was pared by 3 bases and J by 7 bases, with 25 bases between. This CDR3 contains 18 residues. The germline CDR1 and CDR2 sequences are MDHEN and SYDVKM. CDR3 loop: CASSFTPVGAGRRNEQFF. The DNA of the CDR3 is TGTGCCAGCAGTTTCACCCCGGTCGGAGCGGGCAGGAGGAATGAGCAGTTCTTC.

The chain recombines TRBV6-6 with TRBJ2-3; 11 bases match TRBD2. The length of the CDR3 is 16 residues. V shed 2 bases, J shed 1 base, and the junction held 2 bases outside the gene matches. The germline gives CDR1 MNHNY, CDR2 SVGAGI (reference sequence). CDR3 sequence (DNA): TGTGCCAGCAGTTACGGTAGCGGGGGGGGCACAGATACGCAGTATTTT. Its translation is CASSYGSGGGTDTQYF.

This clone was observed once. The rearrangement uses TRBV15 and TRBJ2-7; TRBD2 aligns across 14 bases. The trim removed 4 bases at V and 3 bases at J, leaving 8 bases unmatched. The CDR3 has 17 residues. Germline V gene sequence: CDR1 LNHNV, CDR2 YYDKDF (reference sequence). The CDR3 loop is CATSKGLAGGLNYEQYF. The DNA of the CDR3 is TGTGCCACCAGCAAAGGACTAGCGGGAGGCCTAAACTACGAGCAGTACTTC. Supplemented by reference TRBV15 and TRBJ2-7, the full variable domain reads DAMVIQNPRYQVTQFGKPVTLSCSQTLNHNVMYWYQQKSSQAPKLLFHYYDKDFNNEADTPDNFQSRRPNTSFCFLDIRSPGLGDTAMYLCATSKGLAGGLNYEQYFGPGTRLTVT.

This chain links TRBV27 with TRBJ1-6, with TRBD1 matching over 7 bases. Germline trimming cut 9 bases from V and 9 bases from J; bases unmatched to any gene: 17. This CDR3 contains 16 residues. Germline CDR1 is MNHEY and CDR2 is SMNVEV (reference sequence). CDR3 loop: CASGLTGAGGTSPLHF. CDR3 nucleotides: TGTGCCAGTGGGCTAACAGGGGCGGGAGGGACTTCACCCCTCCACTTT.

The chain joins TRBV6-5 to TRBJ2-5; 8 positions agree with TRBD1. Trimming at V came to 3 bases and at J to 2 bases, leaving 8 bases not matched to a gene. This CDR3 is 16 amino acids long. Germline V gene sequence: CDR1 MNHEY, CDR2 SVGAGI. The CDR3 protein is CASSYSGTGLQETQYF. CDR3 DNA sequence: TGTGCCAGCAGTTATTCCGGGACAGGATTACAAGAGACCCAGTACTTC.

This clone was counted once. V is TRBV28 and J is TRBJ1-1; a possible D gene is TRBD1 (6 bases). There are 14 residues in the CDR3. Trimming cost V 7 bases and J 6 bases, with 18 bases left between them. Germline V gives CDR1 MDHEN, CDR2 SYDVKM. The chain's CDR3 is CASIIPGQYPEAFF. Here the CDR3 DNA reads TGTGCCAGCATTATACCGGGACAATATCCTGAAGCTTTCTTT.

This chain uses TRBV19 with TRBJ1-6; 8 bases are shared with TRBD1. The CDR3 totals 14 residues. Germline-derived CDR1 and CDR2 are LNHDA and SQIVND (reference sequence). The V gene end was trimmed by 6 bases and the J gene end by 6 bases; junction bases not matched to a gene: 4. The CDR3: CASRDRATNSPLHF. The CDR3 region has the DNA TGTGCCAGTAGGGACAGGGCCACTAATTCACCCCTCCACTTT.

J is TRBJ2-3 and V is TRBV15, with 8 bases that match TRBD1. There are 16 residues in the CDR3. CDR1 and CDR2 from the germline V gene are LNHNV and YYDKDF (reference sequence). V gave up 6 bases and J gave up 3 bases; unmatched junction bases: 11. CDR3 protein: CATRTRTGRPTDTQYF. In DNA, the CDR3 is TGTGCCACCAGAACCCGGACAGGGAGGCCAACAGATACGCAGTATTTT.

This clone came up a few times. The J gene is TRBJ1-2, the V gene TRBV7-9; D is unclear. Germline V CDR1 and CDR2: SEHNR, FQNEAQ (reference sequence). This CDR3 contains 13 residues. Trimming removed 5 bases from V and 4 bases from J, with 11 bases in between. The DNA for the CDR3 is TGTGCCAGCAGCCCTAGCGGGGTCTATGGCTACACCTTC. This codes for CASSPSGVYGYTF. Full variable domain (rest looked up from reference TRBV7-9 and TRBJ1-2): DTGVSQNPRHKITKRGQNVTFRCDPISEHNRLYWYRQTLGQGPEFLTYFQNEAQLEKSRLLSDRFSAERPKGSFSTLEIQRTEQGDSAMYLCASSPSGVYGYTFGSGTRLTVV.

The gene calls are TRBV27 and TRBJ2-2, with 9 positions matching TRBD1. The CDR3 sequence is 14 residues long. V was pared by 8 bases and J by 9 bases, with 10 bases of the junction left unmatched. Germline V lookup: CDR1 MNHEY, CDR2 SMNVEV (reference sequence). CDR3 coding DNA: TGTGCCAGCCACCGGACAGGGGAAATCAGGGAGCTGTTTTTT. It codes for CASHRTGEIRELFF.

This clone was counted once. The chain couples TRBV7-2 to TRBJ2-1, with 8 bases lining up with TRBD1. The CDR3 is 15 amino acids. Germline lookup yields CDR1 SGHTA and CDR2 FQGNSA. V gave up 5 bases and J gave up 4 bases; unmatched junction bases: 7. CDR3 sequence reads: CASSTRDRLYNEQFF. CDR3 bases: TGTGCCAGCAGCACCCGGGACAGGCTGTACAATGAGCAGTTCTTC.

This chain connects TRBV30 to TRBJ2-2; perhaps TRBD2 as D (6 bases). CDR1 and CDR2 (germline): GTSNPN, SVGIG (reference sequence). Trimming stripped 5 bases from V and 3 bases from J, with 16 bases between. This CDR3 is 15 amino acids long. The CDR3 sequence is CAWGPTGTHTGELFF. The CDR3 bases are TGTGCCTGGGGCCCTACCGGGACTCACACCGGGGAGCTGTTTTTT.

The gene calls are TRBV7-9 and TRBJ1-2, with a weak D call TRBD1 (6 bases). The CDR3 extends over 15 amino acids. Trimming cost V 0 bases and J 4 bases, with 12 bases left between them. Germline CDR1 is SEHNR and CDR2 is FQNEAQ (reference sequence). The CDR3 DNA reads TGTGCCAGCAGCTTAGCTGGTCAGGGGACCTATGGCTACACCTTC. It yields the protein CASSLAGQGTYGYTF. The whole variable domain, filled in from reference TRBV7-9 and TRBJ1-2, reads DTGVSQNPRHKITKRGQNVTFRCDPISEHNRLYWYRQTLGQGPEFLTYFQNEAQLEKSRLLSDRFSAERPKGSFSTLEIQRTEQGDSAMYLCASSLAGQGTYGYTFGSGTRLTVV.

The chain employs TRBV5-1 and TRBJ2-5; possibly TRBD1 for D (5 bases). Per the germline V gene, CDR1 is SGHRS and CDR2 is YFSETQ. CDR3 length: 14 amino acids. Trimming took 4 bases from V and 2 from J, leaving 12 bases between them. This chain's CDR3 is CASSVTTEQETQYF. CDR3 nucleotides: TGCGCCAGCAGCGTCACGACAGAACAAGAGACCCAGTACTTC.

This clone was observed once. The germline gene is not matched at one end of the junction; a read error may be the cause. The V and J genes are TRBV7-7 and TRBJ2-1, with 11 bases that match TRBD2. The germline gives CDR1 SSHAT, CDR2 FNYEAQ (reference sequence). The CDR3 runs to 13 residues. The CDR3 DNA sequence: TGTGCTAGCAGCTCGGCGACTAGCGGGGAACAGTTCTTC. Its translation is CASSSATSGEQFF. Full variable domain (rest looked up from reference TRBV7-7 and TRBJ2-1): GAGVSQSPRYKVTKRGQDVTLRCDPISSHATLYWYQQALGQGPEFLTYFNYEAQPDKSGLPSDRFSAERPEGSISTLTIQRTEQRDSAMYRCASSSATSGEQFFGPGTRLTVL.

This clone turned up a few times. This sequence joins TRBV7-2 and TRBJ1-4; D may be TRBD1 (6 bases). The CDR3 has 16 amino acids. Trimming cost V 0 bases and J 8 bases, with 16 bases left between them. Germline V gives CDR1 SGHTA, CDR2 FQGNSA. CDR3 sequence: CASSLASGRGGEKLFF. Written as DNA, the CDR3 is TGTGCCAGCAGCTTAGCGTCGGGCAGGGGTGGCGAAAAACTGTTTTTT.

This sequence joins TRBV2 and TRBJ2-1; the D gene is possibly TRBD2 (6 bases). Germline V gives CDR1 SNHLY, CDR2 FYNNEI. The CDR3 totals 14 residues. Trimming left V 5 bases short and J 7 bases short, with 15 bases between. The CDR3 here is CASSRGLTRNEQFF. As DNA, the CDR3 is TGTGCCAGCAGTCGGGGACTTACCAGAAATGAGCAGTTCTTC.

For this clone: One end of the junction does not line up with germline, which may come from a read error. The rearrangement links TRBV5-1 to TRBJ1-2; TRBD1 matches 10 bases. This CDR3 has 15 amino acids. Germline V gene data show CDR1 as SGHRS and CDR2 as YFSETQ. The CDR3: CASSYLRQGAYGYPF. The DNA of the CDR3 is TGCGCCAGCAGTTACCTGAGACAGGGGGCCTATGGCTACCCCTTC.

This clone was seen a single time. The rearrangement uses TRBV18 and TRBJ2-3, with 8 bases aligning to TRBD2. The CDR3 loop spans 14 amino acids. Germline V gene lookup returns CDR1 KGHSH and CDR2 LQKENI. V trimming: 3 bases; J trimming: 3 bases; junction bases outside the gene matches: 2. The CDR3 protein is CASSPGGGTDTQYF. CDR3 bases: TGTGCCAGCTCACCCGGCGGGGGGACAGATACGCAGTATTTT.

The chain couples TRBV5-1 to TRBJ1-2; 9 nucleotides line up with TRBD1. This CDR3 has 16 residues. V lost 3 bases and J lost 6; bases outside the gene matches: 12. Per germline, CDR1 SGHRS and CDR2 YFSETQ. CDR3 protein: CASSSMVDRGFDGYTF. The CDR3 nucleotides are TGCGCCAGCAGCTCGATGGTGGACAGGGGTTTTGATGGCTACACCTTC.

This clone was seen just once. The rearrangement links TRBV28 to TRBJ2-5; 8 bases are shared with TRBD1. The CDR3 sequence is 13 residues long. V shed 5 bases and J 5 bases; nucleotides not matched to a gene: 4. Germline V gives CDR1 MDHEN, CDR2 SYDVKM. The CDR3 nucleotides are TGTGCCAGCAGTCGACAGGGGACGGAGACCCAGTACTTC. Amino acid sequence: CASSRQGTETQYF. Looking up the rest from reference TRBV28 and TRBJ2-5 gives the full variable domain: DVKVTQSSRYLVKRTGEKVFLECVQDMDHENMFWYRQDPGLGLRLIYFSYDVKMKEKGDIPEGYSVSREKKERFSLILESASTNQTSMYLCASSRQGTETQYFGPGTRLLVL.

This chain links TRBV19 with TRBJ1-2; D gene unclear. The CDR3 spans 15 residues. From germline, CDR1 is LNHDA and CDR2 SQIVND (reference sequence). V lost 2 bases, J lost 0 bases, and 10 bases lay in between. The CDR3 loop reads CASSIQVLANYGYTF. DNA for the CDR3: TGTGCCAGTAGTATACAGGTTCTTGCTAACTATGGCTACACCTTC.

This clone was observed a handful of times. This CDR3 is missing its conserved last phenylalanine or tryptophan, likely due to a read error. The limits of the CDR3 on the DNA are not certain, so only TCRdb's listed CDR3 is given. The chain combines TRBV5-6 with TRBJ2-7; the tabulated D call, TRBD1, remains unverified against the DNA. The V gene's germline CDR1 is SGHDT and CDR2 YYEEEE. Both ends counted, the CDR3 spans 15 residues. The chain's CDR3 is CASSHRARKVGASVT.

Only a few counts were recorded for this clone. For the CDR3, the DNA is TGTGCCAGCACACTAGCGGGAGGTAGGGAGCAGTTCTTC. As protein: CASTLAGGREQFF. The rearrangement uses TRBV7-9 and TRBJ2-1, with TRBD2 matching 12 bases. The CDR3 spans 13 residues. After removal of 7 bases from V and 10 bases from J, the junction contained 5 bases not matched to a gene. CDR1 is SEHNR, CDR2 FQNEAQ, per germline (reference sequence).